This TCR beta chain was retrieved from a study of blood T cell repertoires in COVID-19. Study background: From the United States, Italy and Spain came samples of acute and convalescent COVID-19. In each case, the material was cDNA or gDNA derived from T cells, B-cell-depleted T cells, or PBMCs.

Authors' analysis steps: Amplification from reference gene primers served as the basis for estimated nucleated cell counts. Profiled with immunoSEQ multiplex PCR; TCRdb holds only in-frame clones, not every one. V, J and clone size derive from that table, while D and trimming were established from the DNA sequence. The sample lists over 200,000 clones; about 90% were seen once. This clone showed up just once. The sequence was obtained from a woman under 30 who had recovered from COVID-19. Sequenced sample: peripheral blood.

As DNA, the CDR3 is TGTGCCAGTAGCACAAGGTCGGGACAGGGCTCGCAGCCCCAGCATTTT. Translated, it gives CASSTRSGQGSQPQHF. The chain joins TRBV19 to TRBJ1-5; 9 bases line up with TRBD1. J gave up 7 bases and V 6 bases, and 13 bases lay outside the gene matches. This CDR3 comprises 16 residues. Germline CDR1 and CDR2: LNHDA and SQIVND (reference sequence). Full variable domain (outside the CDR3, taken from reference TRBV19 and TRBJ1-5): DGGITQSPKYLFRKEGQNVTLSCEQNLNHDAMYWYRQDPGQGLRLIYYSQIVNDFQKGDIAEGYSVSREKKESFPLTVTSAQKNPTAFYLCASSTRSGQGSQPQHFGDGTRLSIL.